This TCR beta chain was observed in a study of glioma-infiltrating T cells after dendritic cell vaccination. The time point denotes: after dendritic cell vaccination, including at tumor progression/relapse. Here immunoSEQ multiplex PCR was the method, and the copy in TCRdb shows in-frame clones only, minus some. This sample carries about 50,000 clones, about nine tenths of them seen once, and the ten largest clones take roughly 5%. This CDR3 contains 13 residues. With 6 bases removed from V and 7 bases from J, the gap between germline ends came to 15 bases. Germline V CDR1 and CDR2: MNHEY, SMNVEV (reference sequence). The sample holds one count of this clone.

The clonotype comes from a human donor with glioblastoma. The source was blood, collected after dendritic cell vaccination. V gene TRBV27 combines with J gene TRBJ1-2; D is undetermined. CDR3 coding DNA: TGTGCCAGCAGCCTCACGTGGCGGGGTGGCTACACCTTC. This sequence encodes CASSLTWRGGYTF.